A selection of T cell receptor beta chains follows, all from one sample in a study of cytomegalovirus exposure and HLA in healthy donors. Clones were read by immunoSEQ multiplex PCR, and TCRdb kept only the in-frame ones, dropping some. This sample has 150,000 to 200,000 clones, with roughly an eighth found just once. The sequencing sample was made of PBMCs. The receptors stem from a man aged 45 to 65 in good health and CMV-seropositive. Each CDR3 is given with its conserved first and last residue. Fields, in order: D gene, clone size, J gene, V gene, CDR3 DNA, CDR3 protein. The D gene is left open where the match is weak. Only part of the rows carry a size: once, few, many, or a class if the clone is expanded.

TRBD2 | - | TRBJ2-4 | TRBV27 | TGTGCCAGCAGTTTGGGGAGGGGAGACGGGGCCAAAAACATTCAGTACTTC | CASSLGRGDGAKNIQYF
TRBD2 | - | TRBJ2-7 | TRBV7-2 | TGTGCCAGCAGCCAGAATAGCGGGGGGCGCTCCTACGAGCAGTACTTC | CASSQNSGGRSYEQYF
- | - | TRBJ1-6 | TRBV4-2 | TGTGCCAGCAGCCAAGATCCCTCGACATTTGGGAGCTCCTATAATTCACCCCTCCACTTT | CASSQDPSTFGSSYNSPLHF
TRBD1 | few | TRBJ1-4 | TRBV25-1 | TGTGCCAGCAGTGATCCCGGGACAGGGGGGGAAAAACTGTTTTTT | CASSDPGTGGEKLFF
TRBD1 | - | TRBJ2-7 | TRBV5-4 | TGTGCCAGCAGCCAACTGACAGGGGGGCACGAGCAGTACTTC | CASSQLTGGHEQYF
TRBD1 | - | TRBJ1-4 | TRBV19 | TGTGCCAGTAGTCCACCGGGACAGGGGGACGAAAAACTGTTTTTT | CASSPPGQGDEKLFF
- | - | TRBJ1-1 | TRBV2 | TGTGCCGGCAGTGAAGCTAGCTTCACTGAAGCTTTCTTT | CAGSEASFTEAFF
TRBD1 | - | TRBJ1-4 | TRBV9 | TGTGCCAGCAGCGGCGGGACAGGGAATGAAAAACTGTTTTTT | CASSGGTGNEKLFF
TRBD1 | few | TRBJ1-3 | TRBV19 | TGTGCCAGTAGGTCGACAGGGGATGGAAACACCATATATTTT | CASRSTGDGNTIYF
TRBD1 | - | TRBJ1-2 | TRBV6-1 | TGTGCCAGCAGCGGACAGGGCTTCTATGGCTACACCTTC | CASSGQGFYGYTF
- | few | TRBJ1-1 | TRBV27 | TGTGCCAGCAGTTTCTCGGGACTCGAAGCTTTCTTT | CASSFSGLEAFF
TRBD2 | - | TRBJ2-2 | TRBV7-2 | TGTGCCAGCAGCTTAGAAGCCCCGGCTAGCGGGGGGAACACCGGGGAGCTGTTTTTT | CASSLEAPASGGNTGELFF
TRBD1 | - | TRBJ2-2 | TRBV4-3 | TGCGCCAGCAGCCAAGACGGACAGGGGGAGTGGACCGGGGAGCTGTTTTTC | CASSQDGQGEWTGELFF
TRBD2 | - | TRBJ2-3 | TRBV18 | TGTGCCAGCTCACCAACGGCTAGCGGGGGATCAGATACGCAGTATTTT | CASSPTASGGSDTQYF
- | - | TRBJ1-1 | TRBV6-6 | TGTGCCAGCAGTTACTTTACAGGGCAGAACACTGAAGCTTTCTTT | CASSYFTGQNTEAFF
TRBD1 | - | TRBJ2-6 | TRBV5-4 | TGTGCCAGCAGCGTAACAGGGGGGTTCGGGGCCAACGTCCTGACTTTC | CASSVTGGFGANVLTF
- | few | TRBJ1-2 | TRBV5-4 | TGTGCCAGCAGCTTGGGACAGCGTGGCTACACCTTC | CASSLGQRGYTF
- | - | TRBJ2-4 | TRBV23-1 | TGCGCCAGCACCCAAAACCGGGACAAAGACCCATCGAAGGCCAAAAACATTCAGTACTTC | CASTQNRDKDPSKAKNIQYF
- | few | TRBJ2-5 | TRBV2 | TGTGCCAGCAGTACACGGGGTACTAAAGAGACCCAGTACTTC | CASSTRGTKETQYF
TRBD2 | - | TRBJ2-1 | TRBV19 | TGTGCCAGTTCCCCACTTCGGGGCGGGGGAGGGAAAAAAAATGAGCAGTTCTTC | CASSPLRGGGGKKNEQFF
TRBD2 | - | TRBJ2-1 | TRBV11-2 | TGTGCCAGCAGTCCAGTTGGCGGGGGAGGCAATGAGCAGTTCTTC | CASSPVGGGGNEQFF
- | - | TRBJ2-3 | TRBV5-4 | TGTGCCAGCAGCCGGAGCACGGATACGCAGTATTTT | CASSRSTDTQYF
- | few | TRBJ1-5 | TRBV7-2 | TGTGCCAGCAGCTTACGTCAACTCCAGCCCCAGCATTTT | CASSLRQLQPQHF
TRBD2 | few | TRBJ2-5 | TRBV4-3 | TGCGCCAGCAGCACGACTAGCGGGGGGCAAGAGACCCAGTACTTC | CASSTTSGGQETQYF
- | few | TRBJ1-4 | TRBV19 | TGTGCCAGTAGTATACGCGGGGGAGAAAAACTGTTTTTT | CASSIRGGEKLFF
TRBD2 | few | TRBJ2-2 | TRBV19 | TGTGCCAGTAGTATACAGCGGGGGAGCGGGGAGCTGTTTTTT | CASSIQRGSGELFF
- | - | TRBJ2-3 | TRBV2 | TGTGCCAGCAGTCCGTCACAGCCACCCTCAGATACGCAGTATTTT | CASSPSQPPSDTQYF
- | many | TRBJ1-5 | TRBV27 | TGTGCCAGCAGTTTAGGGGCGGCTCCACATCAGCCCCAGCATTTT | CASSLGAAPHQPQHF
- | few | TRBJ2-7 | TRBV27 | TGTGCCAGCAGTTTATCGGGAGAGCGGGCCAGCTCCTACGAGCAGTACTTC | CASSLSGERASSYEQYF
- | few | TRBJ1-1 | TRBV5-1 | TGCGCCAGCAGCTCGGAGGGGACTGAAGCTTTCTTT | CASSSEGTEAFF
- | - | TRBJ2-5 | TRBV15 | TGTGCCACCAGCAGAGGTGAAGGGGAAGAGGAGACCCAGTACTTC | CATSRGEGEEETQYF
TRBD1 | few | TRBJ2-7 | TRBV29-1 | TGCAGCGTGGGACAGAGCTACGAGCAGTACTTC | CSVGQSYEQYF
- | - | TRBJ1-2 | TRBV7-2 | TGTGCCGGGAGGGGGGGGCTGGGGGATGGCTACACCTTC | CAGRGGLGDGYTF
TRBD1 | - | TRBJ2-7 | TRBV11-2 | TGTGCCAGCAGCTTAGTCGGACAGGGGGCCCACGAGCAGTACTTC | CASSLVGQGAHEQYF
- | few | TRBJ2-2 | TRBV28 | TGTGCCAGCAGCCCTTACTCGGGGAGTGGGGCCGGGGAGCTGTTTTTT | CASSPYSGSGAGELFF
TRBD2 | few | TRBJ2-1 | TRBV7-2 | TGTGCCAGCAGCCGCTTAGCGGGGGGCCCGGATGAGCAGTTCTTC | CASSRLAGGPDEQFF
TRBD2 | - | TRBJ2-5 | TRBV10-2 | TGCGCCAGCAGTGGGGGACTAGCAGCCGAGACCCAGTACTTC | CASSGGLAAETQYF
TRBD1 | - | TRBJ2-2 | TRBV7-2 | TGTGCCAGCAGCCTCCGGGACAGGGGGGAGCTGTTTTTT | CASSLRDRGELFF
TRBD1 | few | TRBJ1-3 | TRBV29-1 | TGCAGCACGACAGGGGTCTCTGGAAACACCATATATTTT | CSTTGVSGNTIYF
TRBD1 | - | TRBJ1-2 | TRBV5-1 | TGCGCCAGCAGCCGAGAGGGACAGGGATACGGCTACACCTTC | CASSREGQGYGYTF
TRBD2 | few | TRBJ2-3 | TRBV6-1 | TGTGCCAGCCGCGCTAGCGGGAACACAGATACGCAGTATTTT | CASRASGNTDTQYF
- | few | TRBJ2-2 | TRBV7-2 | TGTGCCAGCAGCTTAGGTCCCACTGAGCTGTTTTTT | CASSLGPTELFF
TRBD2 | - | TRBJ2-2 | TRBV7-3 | TGTGCCAGCAGCGCGCGGGGGACCAAAAACACCGGGGAGCTGTTTTTT | CASSARGTKNTGELFF
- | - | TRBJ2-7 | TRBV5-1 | TGCGCCAGCAGCAAGGCGGGTACAGAAAACTACGAGCAGTACTTC | CASSKAGTENYEQYF
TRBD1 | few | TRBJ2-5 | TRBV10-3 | TGTGCCATCAGTGAGTCGGCGCCAGGGGGTTGGTCGGAGACCCAGTACTTC | CAISESAPGGWSETQYF
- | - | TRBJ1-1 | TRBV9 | TGTGCCAGCAGCTTGGGGGCAATCGACACTGAAGCTTTCTTT | CASSLGAIDTEAFF
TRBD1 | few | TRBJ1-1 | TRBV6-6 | TGTGCCAGCAGTTACCCCGGGACAGGGGACACTGAAGCTTTCTTT | CASSYPGTGDTEAFF
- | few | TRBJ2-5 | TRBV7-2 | TGTGCCAGCAGCCTACAGGGATCACAAGAGACCCAGTACTTC | CASSLQGSQETQYF
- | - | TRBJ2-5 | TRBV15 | TGTGCCACCAGCAGAGTTGAGTCCACCCAGTACTTC | CATSRVESTQYF
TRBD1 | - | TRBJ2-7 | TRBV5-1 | TGCGCCAGCAGCTTGGAGGGACAGGGGAGTAACGAGCAGTACTTC | CASSLEGQGSNEQYF
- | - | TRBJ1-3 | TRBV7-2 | TGTGCCAGCAGCCCCAGACAGATCGGAAACACCATATATTTT | CASSPRQIGNTIYF
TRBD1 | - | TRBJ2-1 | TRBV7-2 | TGTGCCAGCAGCCCGACAGGGTATGAGCAGTTCTTC | CASSPTGYEQFF
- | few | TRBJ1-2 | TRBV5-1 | TGCGCCAGCAGCCCCGGGGGGCGGTATGGCTACACCTTC | CASSPGGRYGYTF
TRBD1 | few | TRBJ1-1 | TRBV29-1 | TGCAGCGTTCATCCATCTGGGGGGACAGGGGTCACTGAAGCTTTCTTT | CSVHPSGGTGVTEAFF
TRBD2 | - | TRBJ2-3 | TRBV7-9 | TGTGCCAGCAGCCCATATACCGGGACTACCCGCCCCGCAGATACGCAGTATTTT | CASSPYTGTTRPADTQYF
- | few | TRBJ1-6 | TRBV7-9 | TGTGCCAGCAGCCCCTCCGGGAGCTCCTATAATTCACCCCTCCACTTT | CASSPSGSSYNSPLHF
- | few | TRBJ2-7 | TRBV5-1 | TGCGCCAGCAGCTCAGGGCTAGGGCCCTCAGGCGGCGAGCAGTACTTC | CASSSGLGPSGGEQYF
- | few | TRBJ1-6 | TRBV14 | TGTGCCAGCAGCCAAGGATCTGGGAGAAATTCACCCCTCCACTTT | CASSQGSGRNSPLHF